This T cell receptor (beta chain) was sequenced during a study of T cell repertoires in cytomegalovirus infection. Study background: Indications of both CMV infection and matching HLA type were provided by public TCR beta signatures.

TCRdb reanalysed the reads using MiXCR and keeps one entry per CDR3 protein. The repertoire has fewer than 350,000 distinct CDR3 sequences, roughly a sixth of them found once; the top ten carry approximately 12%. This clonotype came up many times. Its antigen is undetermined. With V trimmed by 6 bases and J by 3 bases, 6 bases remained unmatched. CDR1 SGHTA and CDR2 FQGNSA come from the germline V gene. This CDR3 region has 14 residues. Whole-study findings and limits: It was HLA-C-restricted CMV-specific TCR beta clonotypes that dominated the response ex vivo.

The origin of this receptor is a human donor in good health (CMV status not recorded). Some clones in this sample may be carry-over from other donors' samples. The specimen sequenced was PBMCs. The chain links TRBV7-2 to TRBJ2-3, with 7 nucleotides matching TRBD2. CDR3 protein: CASSQSGGTDTQYF. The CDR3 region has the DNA TGTGCCAGCAGTCAATCGGGGGGTACAGATACGCAGTATTTT.